These 20 T cell receptor beta chains share one sample of origin, sequenced in a study of persistence of HIV-infected CD4 T cells. Antigen specificity for these receptors is unknown. The immunoSEQ assay was version 4, run in survey mode. Here immunoSEQ multiplex PCR was the method, and the copy in TCRdb shows in-frame clones only, minus some. This table has some 37,000 clones, 75% to 90% appearing once. The stimulus was an HIV-1 Gag 15-mer peptide pool, 1 ug/peptide/mL. CD40L/CD69 double-negative CD45RO-high memory CD4+ T cells were collected. The source material was cultured CD4+ T cells from PBMCs, sampled from a patient who received antiretroviral therapy. These receptors were taken from an adult with HIV. The donor label of this sample is uncertain.

The rearrangement links TRBV3-1 (or the pseudogene TRBV3-2) to TRBJ1-4; 8 bases agree with TRBD1. CDR1 LGHDT and CDR2 YNNKEL come from the germline V gene (reference sequence). Unmatched junction bases numbered 1, after V lost 5 bases and J lost 5 bases. This CDR3 contains 13 residues. CDR3: CASSGTGNEKLFF. The CDR3, as DNA: TGTGCCAGCAGCGGGACAGGAAATGAAAAACTGTTTTTT.

The CDR3 DNA follows: TGTGCCAGCAGCTTGACGACTGTCATGAACACTGAAGCTTTCTTT. Translating gives CASSLTTVMNTEAFF. J is TRBJ1-1 and V is TRBV5-5; D ambiguous. V was clipped by 1 base and J by 0 bases, with 10 bases between them. The CDR3 totals 15 residues. Germline V gene lookup returns CDR1 SGHKS and CDR2 YYEKEE (reference sequence).

The chain uses TRBV10-3 and TRBJ2-5; 7 positions match TRBD2. Trimming cost V 10 bases and J 5 bases; bases outside gene matches: 22. This CDR3 comprises 17 residues. Germline CDR1 reads ENHRY; CDR2 reads SYGVKD. For the CDR3, the DNA is TGTGCCACTCAGAGGGGTTCGAGGGGCGGGAGAGAGGAGACCCAGTACTTC. Its protein is CATQRGSRGGREETQYF.

The gene calls are TRBV24-1 and TRBJ1-3; D ambiguous. With 8 bases removed from V and 0 bases from J, the gap between germline ends came to 7 bases. This CDR3 comprises 13 residues. The germline CDR1 and CDR2 sequences are KGHDR and SFDVKD. CDR3 sequence (DNA): TGTGCCACCACAGGCAGCTCTGGAAACACCATATATTTT. It is translated as CATTGSSGNTIYF.

V usage is TRBV5-1 and J usage is TRBJ2-5, with 8 bases matching TRBD1. Per the germline V gene, CDR1 is SGHRS and CDR2 is YFSETQ. This CDR3 is 15 amino acids long. V gave up 2 bases and J gave up 5 bases; unmatched junction bases: 8. The CDR3, as DNA: TGCGCCAGCAGCTTCGAGCAGGGGGCTTGGGAGACCCAGTACTTC. Translation gives CASSFEQGAWETQYF.

This chain links TRBV7-7 with TRBJ1-3; 11 bases fit TRBD1. This CDR3 is built from 15 residues. V trimming: 6 bases; J trimming: 4 bases; junction bases outside the gene matches: 5. Germline-derived CDR1 and CDR2 are SSHAT and FNYEAQ (reference sequence). The CDR3 spells CASSAGTGGGNTIYF. The DNA of the CDR3 is TGTGCCAGCAGTGCCGGGACAGGGGGAGGAAACACCATATATTTT.

The chain employs TRBV29-1 and TRBJ1-1; D not certain. Per germline, CDR1 SQVTM and CDR2 ANQGSEA. V lost 7 bases to trimming and J lost 0 bases, with 12 bases between them. CDR3 length: 13 residues. CDR3 bases: TGCAGCGCCCGAAGCGGGATGAACACTGAAGCTTTCTTT. Its translation: CSARSGMNTEAFF.

The chain carries TRBV5-4 and TRBJ1-1; unclear D gene. This CDR3 comprises 15 residues. Germline V gene lookup returns CDR1 SGHNT and CDR2 YYREEE (reference sequence). Deletions cut 2 bases from V and 1 base from J, with 12 bases between. This chain's CDR3 is CASSLNGPRNTEAFF. DNA of the CDR3: TGTGCCAGCAGCTTAAACGGGCCCCGGAACACTGAAGCTTTCTTT.

The CDR3 protein is CAISLTGVGMNTEAFF. The CDR3 DNA reads TGTGCCATCAGTCTGACAGGGGTGGGAATGAACACTGAAGCTTTCTTT. This rearrangement joins TRBV10-3 to TRBJ1-1; 8 nucleotides align to TRBD1. The CDR3 is 16 amino acids. Germline V lookup: CDR1 ENHRY, CDR2 SYGVKD. V was clipped by 5 bases and J by 0 bases; unmatched bases: 8.

The gene calls are TRBV4-1 and TRBJ1-4, with TRBD1 as a possible D gene (5 bases). There are 18 residues in the CDR3. The V gene's germline CDR1 is MGHRA and CDR2 YSYEKL. Trimming pared 3 bases from V and 6 bases from J, leaving 23 bases between. CDR3 DNA sequence: TGCGCCAGCAGCCAGTTACAGGACATCGGTTGGGGGTATGAAAAACTGTTTTTT. Amino acids: CASSQLQDIGWGYEKLFF.

This chain joins TRBV18 and TRBJ2-7; D possibly corresponds to TRBD1 (6 bases). Trimming took 1 base from V and 1 from J, leaving 14 bases between them. This CDR3 is built from 16 residues. Germline lookup yields CDR1 KGHSH and CDR2 LQKENI. Here the CDR3 reads CASSPLTGKGSYEQYF. CDR3 bases: TGTGCCAGCTCACCACTGACAGGAAAGGGATCCTACGAGCAGTACTTC.

This chain connects TRBV18 to TRBJ1-1; a weak D match, TRBD1 (5 bases). Per germline, CDR1 KGHSH and CDR2 LQKENI. With 2 bases removed from V and 1 base from J, the gap between germline ends came to 23 bases. The CDR3 is made up of 19 amino acids. The CDR3 loop is CASSPVQGKFVMENTEAFF. Written as DNA, the CDR3 is TGTGCCAGCTCACCAGTCCAGGGAAAGTTTGTCATGGAGAACACTGAAGCTTTCTTT.

This clone showed up just once. The rearrangement links TRBV29-1 to TRBJ1-2, with D perhaps matching TRBD1 (6 bases). V gave up 3 bases and J gave up 4 bases, with 9 bases separating them. The CDR3 has 12 residues. The germline gives CDR1 SQVTM, CDR2 ANQGSEA. The CDR3 DNA reads as TGCAGCGTTGAGGAGGGGGGCTATGGCTACACCTTC. Residues: CSVEEGGYGYTF.

The gene calls are TRBV6-5 and TRBJ2-3, with D possibly matching TRBD2 (5 bases). The CDR3 is 14 amino acids. Trimming cost V 8 bases and J 6 bases, with 18 bases left between them. The germline V gene encodes CDR1 MNHEY and CDR2 SVGAGI. The CDR3 reads CASVGDGMPDTQYF. The CDR3 nucleotides are TGTGCCAGCGTTGGAGACGGGATGCCCGATACGCAGTATTTT.

The V call is TRBV19, the J call TRBJ2-3, with D tentatively TRBD2 (6 bases). The CDR3 loop spans 14 amino acids. Germline V lookup: CDR1 LNHDA, CDR2 SQIVND (reference sequence). V gave up 7 bases and J gave up 7 bases, with 18 bases separating them. CDR3 protein: CASKPRDFPHTQYF. The DNA of the CDR3 is TGTGCCAGTAAACCCCGGGACTTTCCCCATACGCAGTATTTT. Combining the CDR3 with reference TRBV19 and TRBJ2-3 gives the whole variable domain DGGITQSPKYLFRKEGQNVTLSCEQNLNHDAMYWYRQDPGQGLRLIYYSQIVNDFQKGDIAEGYSVSREKKESFPLTVTSAQKNPTAFYLCASKPRDFPHTQYFGPGTRLTVL.

For the CDR3, the DNA is TGTGCCTGGAAGACAGGAAGAAGCTCCTACGAGCAGTACTTC. It encodes CAWKTGRSSYEQYF. V gene TRBV30 combines with J gene TRBJ2-7; D is perhaps TRBD1 (6 bases). This CDR3 comprises 14 residues. V was trimmed by 4 bases and J by 0 bases, leaving 13 bases between them. Germline V gene lookup returns CDR1 GTSNPN and CDR2 SVGIG (reference sequence).

The rearrangement links TRBV9 to TRBJ2-7; D may be TRBD1 (6 bases). The CDR3 loop spans 17 amino acids. V was shortened by 0 bases and J by 2 bases, with 18 bases between the two germline ends. Germline CDR1 is SGDLS and CDR2 is YYNGEE. The CDR3 protein is CASSVAPQGRGTYEQYF. CDR3 DNA sequence: TGTGCCAGCAGCGTAGCACCCCAGGGGCGAGGGACCTACGAGCAGTACTTC. Complete variable domain (other parts from reference TRBV9 and TRBJ2-7): DSGVTQTPKHLITATGQRVTLRCSPRSGDLSVYWYQQSLDQGLQFLIQYYNGEERAKGNILERFSAQQFPDLHSELNLSSLELGDSALYFCASSVAPQGRGTYEQYFGPGTRLTVT.

The rearrangement links TRBV24-1 to TRBJ2-1; maybe TRBD1 (6 bases). Trimming stripped 3 bases from V and 4 bases from J, with 15 bases between. This CDR3 region has 16 residues. Germline V gene data show CDR1 as KGHDR and CDR2 as SFDVKD. Written as DNA, the CDR3 is TGTGCCACCAGTGATGCTAGGACAGAGACTTACAATGAGCAGTTCTTC. It yields the protein CATSDARTETYNEQFF.

This sequence joins TRBV6-1 and TRBJ1-6; D might be TRBD1 (5 bases). This CDR3 has 14 amino acids. From germline, CDR1 is MNHNS and CDR2 SASEGT. With 8 bases removed from V and 8 bases from J, the gap between germline ends came to 16 bases. The DNA of the CDR3 is TGTGCCAGCTCCTTTGGGGCTGACCATTCACCCCTCCACTTT. This translates into CASSFGADHSPLHF.

The chain links TRBV30 to TRBJ1-6, with 7 bases identical to TRBD1. The CDR3 contains 14 residues. The trim removed 4 bases at V and 5 bases at J, leaving 5 bases unmatched. The germline gives CDR1 GTSNPN, CDR2 SVGIG (reference sequence). The CDR3 nucleotides read TGTGCCTGGACCCGGGACAGCCATAATTCACCCCTCCACTTT. Protein: CAWTRDSHNSPLHF.